Each of the 22 T cell receptor beta chains below was sequenced from the same sample in a study of blood T cell repertoires in COVID-19. Sequencing used immunoSEQ multiplex PCR; TCRdb keeps in-frame clones, though not all of them. In the table there are 200,000 or so clones, about nine tenths of which are singletons. The sample comprised PBMCs or T cells enriched from blood (not recorded which). The receptors were sampled from a woman in her 40s with acute COVID-19.

The chain is built from TRBV7-9 and TRBJ1-3; D not certain. This CDR3 region has 18 residues. Between the trimmed V and J ends, which lost 3 bases and 0 bases, there was a span of 18 bases. The germline gives CDR1 SEHNR, CDR2 FQNEAQ (reference sequence). CDR3 protein: CASSLLGESRGSGNTIYF. In DNA, the CDR3 is TGTGCCAGCAGCTTGCTTGGCGAGAGTCGAGGCTCTGGAAACACCATATATTTT.

The chain uses TRBV6-2 or TRBV6-3 and TRBJ2-3, with D hard to call. The CDR3 spans 14 residues. The germline V gene encodes CDR1 MNHEY and CDR2 SVGEGT. V dropped 6 bases and J dropped 2 bases, with 12 bases sitting between them. CDR3 amino acids: CASSPSGITDTQYF. CDR3 coding DNA: TGTGCCAGCAGCCCATCTGGCATCACAGATACGCAGTATTTT.

J is TRBJ1-5 and V is TRBV11-2; TRBD1 matches 7 bases. V trimming: 4 bases; J trimming: 9 bases; junction bases outside the gene matches: 12. From germline, CDR1 is SGHAT and CDR2 FQNNGV. The CDR3 totals 15 residues. The CDR3 spells CASSSDRDRLGPQHF. The CDR3 region has the DNA TGTGCCAGCAGCTCCGACAGGGACCGGCTCGGGCCCCAGCATTTT.

Worth noting for this clone: One junction end disagrees with the germline gene, perhaps due to a read error. J is TRBJ1-5 and V is TRBV7-7, with TRBD1 matching over 10 bases. Germline CDR1 is SSHAT and CDR2 is FNYEAQ (reference sequence). This CDR3 contains 19 residues. Here the CDR3 reads CASSLGGQGDQYSNQPQHF. CDR3 DNA sequence: TGTGCTAGCAGCTTAGGTGGACAGGGGGACCAATATAGCAATCAGCCCCAGCATTTT.

The genes are TRBV6-6 and TRBJ2-2, with 7 bases that match TRBD2. Germline CDR1 reads MNHNY; CDR2 reads SVGAGI (reference sequence). With 0 bases clipped from V and 5 bases from J, the junction kept 3 bases outside the gene matches. This CDR3 is 15 amino acids long. CDR3 sequence: CASSYSAGETGELFF. CDR3 nucleotide sequence: TGTGCCAGCAGTTACTCGGCGGGAGAAACCGGGGAGCTGTTTTTT.

The chain carries TRBV14 and TRBJ2-2, with unresolved D. This CDR3 comprises 16 residues. Germline V CDR1 and CDR2: SGHDN, FVKESK. V was shortened by 4 bases and J by 1 base, with 13 bases between the two germline ends. The CDR3 reads CASSLRAGWNTGELFF. The CDR3 bases are TGTGCCAGCAGCCTGAGAGCAGGATGGAACACCGGGGAGCTGTTTTTT.

The chain joins TRBV6-2 or TRBV6-3 to TRBJ2-4, with TRBD2 identical over 8 bases. The CDR3 spans 16 residues. Germline assignment: CDR1 MNHEY and CDR2 SVGEGT. Trimming removed 4 bases from V and 3 bases from J; junction bases left unmatched: 8. CDR3 coding DNA: TGTGCCAGCAGTTGGACTAGCTGGCTAGACAAAAACATTCAGTACTTC. Residues: CASSWTSWLDKNIQYF.

V and J are TRBV3-1 (or the pseudogene TRBV3-2) and TRBJ2-2; the match to TRBD2 covers 11 bases. Germline V gene lookup returns CDR1 LGHDT and CDR2 YNNKEL (reference sequence). The CDR3 contains 16 residues. Trimming cost V 5 bases and J 4 bases; bases outside gene matches: 6. The CDR3 sequence: CASSISGRAVTGELFF. In DNA, the CDR3 is TGTGCCAGCAGCATTAGCGGGAGGGCGGTCACCGGGGAGCTGTTTTTT.

The V call is TRBV7-2, the J call TRBJ1-2; D remains unclear. The CDR3 extends over 15 amino acids. Per the germline V gene, CDR1 is SGHTA and CDR2 is FQGNSA. V gave up 1 base and J gave up 4 bases, with 13 bases separating them. The CDR3 region is CASSLVDWASYGYTF. In DNA, the CDR3 is TGTGCCAGCAGCTTAGTTGATTGGGCTTCCTATGGCTACACCTTC.

The V gene is TRBV7-2, the J gene TRBJ1-2; TRBD1 is a possible D gene (5 bases). The germline V gene encodes CDR1 SGHTA and CDR2 FQGNSA. The V end lost 3 bases, the J end lost 4 bases, and 18 bases lay between the germline ends. This CDR3 comprises 16 residues. CDR3 residues: CASSFVTQGGPYGYTF. The DNA of the CDR3 is TGTGCCAGCAGCTTCGTGACGCAGGGTGGCCCCTATGGCTACACCTTC.

J is TRBJ2-2 and V is TRBV24-1, with 7 bases fitting TRBD1. Germline V gene lookup returns CDR1 KGHDR and CDR2 SFDVKD. The CDR3 runs 14 residues. The junction had 0 bases not matched to a gene; V was cut back by 2 bases and J by 4 bases. This CDR3 reads CATSDYRGTGELFF. CDR3 nucleotide sequence: TGTGCCACCAGTGATTACAGGGGCACCGGGGAGCTGTTTTTT.

This rearrangement joins TRBV5-1 to TRBJ1-6; D is undetermined. V lost 4 bases and J 2 bases, leaving 19 bases between the germline ends. The CDR3 length is 18 residues. The germline CDR1 and CDR2 sequences are SGHRS and YFSETQ. Here the CDR3 DNA reads TGCGCCAGCAGCCCCATCGGGGAAGGCTTCCCCTATAATTCACCCCTCCACTTT. It encodes CASSPIGEGFPYNSPLHF.

The chain has TRBV18 and TRBJ2-1; TRBD2 aligns across 9 bases. Germline values: CDR1 KGHSH, CDR2 LQKENI. CDR3 length: 13 amino acids. The junction had 5 bases not matched to a gene; V was cut back by 6 bases and J by 8 bases. The CDR3 reads CASSLRGGDEQFF. CDR3 nucleotide sequence: TGTGCCAGCTCCCTGCGGGGGGGCGATGAGCAGTTCTTC.

This chain uses TRBV5-1 with TRBJ1-6; 9 bases fit TRBD1. Germline lookup yields CDR1 SGHRS and CDR2 YFSETQ. The CDR3 runs to 14 residues. V was clipped by 4 bases and J by 6 bases; unmatched bases: 2. The CDR3 region has the DNA TGCGCCAGCAGCCGGACAGGGGTTAATTCACCCCTCCACTTT. Translation: CASSRTGVNSPLHF.

This clone has only a few counts. The chain combines TRBV12-3 or TRBV12-4 with TRBJ2-3; TRBD2 aligns across 8 bases. The V and J ends lost 3 bases and 9 bases, in that order; junction bases with no gene match: 5. This CDR3 spans 13 amino acids. The CDR3 loop reads CASSFGLAKTQYF. For the CDR3, the DNA is TGTGCCAGCAGTTTTGGACTAGCTAAGACGCAGTATTTT.

The chain joins TRBV18 to TRBJ2-3; 14 bases map to TRBD2. V trimming: 3 bases; J trimming: 5 bases; junction bases outside the gene matches: 4. This CDR3 has 16 residues. The germline gives CDR1 KGHSH, CDR2 LQKENI. Written as DNA, the CDR3 is TGTGCCAGCTCACCGGGACTAGCGGGAGTCCTAGATACGCAGTATTTT. This codes for CASSPGLAGVLDTQYF.

The chain employs TRBV29-1 and TRBJ2-1; 10 nucleotides agree with TRBD1. CDR1 and CDR2 from the germline V gene are SQVTM and ANQGSEA. The CDR3 is 15 residues long. After removal of 6 bases from V and 6 bases from J, the junction contained 11 bases not matched to a gene. The CDR3 sequence is CSVASGTGDFNEQFF. CDR3 DNA: TGCAGCGTGGCCTCCGGGACAGGGGATTTCAATGAGCAGTTCTTC.

CDR3 residues: CASSHRLPGTSGSYEQYV. CDR3 nucleotides: TGTGCCAGCAGCCATAGGCTACCCGGGACTAGCGGTAGTTACGAGCAGTACGTC. The chain combines TRBV3-1 (or the pseudogene TRBV3-2) with TRBJ2-7; 11 bases map to TRBD2. V shed 3 bases and J 4 bases; nucleotides not matched to a gene: 14. This CDR3 has 18 residues. CDR1 is LGHDT, CDR2 YNNKEL, per germline (reference sequence).

This chain uses TRBV6-2 or TRBV6-3 with TRBJ1-5; the D is unclear. Per germline, CDR1 MNHEY and CDR2 SVGEGT. Trimming shortened V by 5 bases and J by 0 bases, and 11 bases separated the two germline ends. The CDR3 loop spans 15 amino acids. CDR3 in amino acids: CASSLAPYSNQPQHF. CDR3 coding DNA: TGTGCCAGCAGTCTAGCTCCATATAGCAATCAGCCCCAGCATTTT.

The chain has TRBV6-5 and TRBJ2-1; maybe TRBD2 (6 bases). The CDR3 contains 14 residues. The V and J ends lost 6 bases and 8 bases respectively, with 17 bases between them. The germline gives CDR1 MNHEY, CDR2 SVGAGI. CDR3 nucleotide sequence: TGTGCCAGCAGAACTGGAGGGCTGGGGGATGAGCAGTTCTTC. Its translation: CASRTGGLGDEQFF.

The DNA of the CDR3 is TGTGCCAGCAGTGAGGTTGGTCTTGAGCAGTTCTTC. This gives the protein CASSEVGLEQFF. The chain joins TRBV27 to TRBJ2-1; D gene ambiguous. The germline V and J ends were trimmed by 5 bases and 9 bases, with 11 bases remaining between them. Germline values: CDR1 MNHEY, CDR2 SMNVEV (reference sequence). The CDR3 contains 12 residues.

This chain links TRBV7-9 with TRBJ1-5; D may be TRBD1 (5 bases). V was pared by 1 base and J by 2 bases, with 9 bases between. The V gene's germline CDR1 is SEHNR and CDR2 FQNEAQ (reference sequence). The CDR3 consists of 15 residues. In DNA, the CDR3 is TGTGCCAGCAGCTTAGGGGGCAGGGGCAATCAGCCCCAGCATTTT. Translating gives CASSLGGRGNQPQHF.